This entry features one T cell receptor (beta chain) sequence. What it recognizes is unknown. A much more abundant neighbour one base away suggests this may be a read error. As for treatment: 10-day PBMC culture with coronavirus spike peptide pools or control peptides (ViraFEST assay). Those CD4+ T cells from the unexposed donor predate the COVID-19 pandemic (2011-2018). The Oncomine TCR Beta short-read assay was what sequenced the DNA obtained from cultured CD4+ T cells. Each CDR3 protein gets one entry after TCRdb re-called the PCR reads with MiXCR. This table has several thousand distinct CDR3 sequences, over 55% appearing once. The sample is drawn from a study of vaccination and CD4 T cells after COVID-19. Overall study: Each individual in the study obtained two doses of BNT162b2 or mRNA-1273 vaccine.

The CDR3 totals 17 residues. In germline, CDR1 is DFQATT, CDR2 SNEGSKA (reference sequence). What was sequenced was CD4+ T cells from blood, cultured in vitro. J is TRBJ1-2 and V is TRBV20-1; D possibly corresponds to TRBD1 (5 bases). The clonotype originates from a human donor in good health. Written as DNA, the CDR3 is TGCAGTGCTAGGGGGGGTGGTCGAGGGGTCTCTAACTATGGCTGCACCTTC. This sequence encodes CSARGGGRGVSNYGCTF.